This T cell receptor (beta chain) originates from a study of T-cell memory formation after mild COVID-19. Study outcomes and limitations: Contracting clones, day 15 to 85, had balanced CD4/CD8, and later expanders favored CD4+. Contracting CD4+ clones sat mainly in CM and EM; CD8+ in EMRA. Whether day 37 second-wave clones are SARS-CoV-2-specific was not confirmed.

MiXCR was run by TCRdb on the 5' RACE reads, yielding one entry per CDR3 protein. Of roughly 550,000 distinct CDR3 sequences listed, about a fifth are singletons. The table lists this clonotype with a few counts. Its specificity is unknown. Sequenced sample: PBMCs or a T cell subset sorted from them (not recorded which). The receptor was isolated from an adult woman who had mild COVID-19 (a few samples of this study predate the infection). Cell type and time point are not known.

The CDR3 here is CSVTQGGGALYEQYF. CDR3 bases: TGCAGTGTAACACAGGGGGGAGGCGCTCTTTACGAGCAGTACTTC. J is TRBJ2-7 and V is TRBV20-1, with TRBD1 identical over 8 bases. The CDR3 runs to 15 residues. Germline CDR1 is DFQATT and CDR2 is SNEGSKA (reference sequence). V lost 7 bases to trimming and J lost 4 bases; unmatched junction nucleotides: 15.